The entry below gives a single T cell receptor beta chain sequence along with its context. No antigen is known for it. This specimen comes from a study of vaccination and CD4 T cells after COVID-19. About the research overall: Taking of post-vaccine samples occurred a median around 70 days after dose two (range 14 to 241). Overlapping spike peptides of SARS-CoV-2, HCoV-NL63, HCoV-OC43 and HCoV-229E stimulated the cells.

The Oncomine TCR Beta short-read assay was applied to DNA of cultured CD4+ T cells. A single record per CDR3 protein comes from TCRdb applying MiXCR to the PCR reads. The sample carries some 21,000 distinct CDR3 sequences, 46% recorded once. Noted time point: late sampling 161 to 241 days after vaccination in three convalescent patients. Described treatment: approximately 10-day PBMC culture with coronavirus spike peptide pools or control peptides (ViraFEST assay). Antigen-specific T cells were expanded with peptide pools by ViraFEST, and TCRs were then sequenced. The CDR3 consists of 14 residues. Germline-derived CDR1 and CDR2 are KGHSH and LQKENI. V was cut by 4 bases and J by 4 bases, with 13 bases left in between.

This receptor was taken from a human donor who had recovered from COVID-19. The sequenced sample was CD4+ T cells from blood, cultured in vitro, obtained about 7 months after SARS-CoV-2 vaccination. The rearrangement uses TRBV18 and TRBJ1-1; D unresolved. In DNA form, the CDR3 reads TGTGCCAGCTCACTCAACAGCGTCCGCACTGAAGCTTTCTTT. Protein sequence: CASSLNSVRTEAFF.